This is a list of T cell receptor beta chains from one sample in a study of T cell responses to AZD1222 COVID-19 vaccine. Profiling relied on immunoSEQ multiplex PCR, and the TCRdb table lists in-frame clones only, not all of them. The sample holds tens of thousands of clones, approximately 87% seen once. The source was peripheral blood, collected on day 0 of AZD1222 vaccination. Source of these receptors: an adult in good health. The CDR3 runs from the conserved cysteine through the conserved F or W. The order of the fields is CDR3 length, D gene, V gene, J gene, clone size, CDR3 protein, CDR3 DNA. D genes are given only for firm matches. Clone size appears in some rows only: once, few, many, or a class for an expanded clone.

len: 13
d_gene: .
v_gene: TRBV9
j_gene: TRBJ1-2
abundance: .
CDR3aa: CASSVLSGNGYTF
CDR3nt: TGTGCCAGCAGCGTACTTTCAGGGAATGGCTACACCTTC

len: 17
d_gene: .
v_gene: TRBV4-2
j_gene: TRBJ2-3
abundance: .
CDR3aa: CASSQGGNGPSTDTQYF
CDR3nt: TGTGCCAGCAGCCAAGGAGGTAACGGGCCTAGCACAGATACGCAGTATTTT

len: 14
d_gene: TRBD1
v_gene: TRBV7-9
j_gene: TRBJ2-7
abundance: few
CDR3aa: CASSPRQGPLEQYF
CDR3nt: TGTGCCAGCAGCCCGAGACAGGGCCCCCTCGAGCAGTACTTC

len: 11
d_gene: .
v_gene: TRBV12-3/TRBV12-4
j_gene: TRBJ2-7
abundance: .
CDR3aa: CASSRYYEQYF
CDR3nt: TGTGCCAGCAGCCGGTACTACGAGCAGTACTTC

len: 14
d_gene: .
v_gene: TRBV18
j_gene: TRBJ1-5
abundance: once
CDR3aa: CASSPTDSNQPQHF
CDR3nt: TGTGCCAGCTCACCTACAGACAGCAATCAGCCCCAGCATTTT

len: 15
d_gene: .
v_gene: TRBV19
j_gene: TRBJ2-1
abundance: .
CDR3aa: CASSTNRQSYNEQFF
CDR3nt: TGTGCCAGTAGTACCAACCGACAGTCCTACAATGAGCAGTTCTTC

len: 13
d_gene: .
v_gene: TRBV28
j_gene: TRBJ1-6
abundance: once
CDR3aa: CASSPPQWTPLHF
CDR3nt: TGTGCCAGCAGTCCCCCCCAGTGGACACCCCTCCACTTT

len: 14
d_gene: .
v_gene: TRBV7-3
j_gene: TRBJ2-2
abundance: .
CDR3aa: CASSLGTNTGELFF
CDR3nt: TGTGCCAGCAGCTTAGGGACGAACACCGGGGAGCTGTTTTTT

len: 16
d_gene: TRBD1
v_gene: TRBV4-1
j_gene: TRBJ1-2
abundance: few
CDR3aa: CASSQTRDRDRYGYTF
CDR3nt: TGCGCCAGCAGCCAGACCCGGGACAGGGATCGCTATGGCTACACCTTC

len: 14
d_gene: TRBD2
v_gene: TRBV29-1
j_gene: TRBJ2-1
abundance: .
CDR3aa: CSVRPASGINEQFF
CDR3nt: TGCAGCGTCCGACCGGCTAGCGGCATCAATGAGCAGTTCTTC

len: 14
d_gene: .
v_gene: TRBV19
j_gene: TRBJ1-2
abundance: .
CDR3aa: CASTRTATNYGYTF
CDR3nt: TGTGCCAGTACCCGGACAGCTACTAACTATGGCTACACCTTC

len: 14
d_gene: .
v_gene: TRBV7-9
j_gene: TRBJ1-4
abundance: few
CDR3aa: CASSPDRTDEKLFF
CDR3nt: TGTGCCAGCAGCCCCGACAGGACAGACGAAAAACTGTTTTTT

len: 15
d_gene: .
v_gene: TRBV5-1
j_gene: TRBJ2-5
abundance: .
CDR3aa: CASSLFGALGETQYF
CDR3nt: TGCGCCAGCAGCTTGTTCGGGGCCCTGGGGGAGACCCAGTACTTC

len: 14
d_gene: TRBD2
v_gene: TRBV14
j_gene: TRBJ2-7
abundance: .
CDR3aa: CASSRAGGSYEQYF
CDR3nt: TGTGCCAGCAGCCGGGCGGGAGGCTCCTACGAGCAGTACTTC

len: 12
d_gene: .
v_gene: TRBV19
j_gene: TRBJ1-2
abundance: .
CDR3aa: CASTKTGNGYTF
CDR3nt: TGTGCCAGTACTAAAACAGGGAATGGCTACACCTTC

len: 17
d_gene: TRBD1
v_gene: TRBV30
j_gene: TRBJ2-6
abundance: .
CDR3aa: CAWTAGQGLGGANVLTF
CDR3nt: TGTGCCTGGACTGCGGGACAGGGGCTGGGAGGGGCCAACGTCCTGACTTTC

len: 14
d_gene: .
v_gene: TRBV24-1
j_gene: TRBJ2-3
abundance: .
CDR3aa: CATSDIQFTDTQYF
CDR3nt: TGTGCCACCAGTGATATCCAGTTCACAGATACGCAGTATTTT

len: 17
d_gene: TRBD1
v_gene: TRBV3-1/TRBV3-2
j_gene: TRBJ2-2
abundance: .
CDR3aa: CASSSPPPTGKTGELFF
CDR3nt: TGTGCCAGCAGCTCCCCGCCACCGACAGGGAAGACCGGGGAGCTGTTTTTT

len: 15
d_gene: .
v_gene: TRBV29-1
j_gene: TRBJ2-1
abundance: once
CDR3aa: CSVEAPREAPNEQFF
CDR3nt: TGCAGCGTTGAAGCCCCCAGGGAAGCGCCGAATGAGCAGTTCTTC

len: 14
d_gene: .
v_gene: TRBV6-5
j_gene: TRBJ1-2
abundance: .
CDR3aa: CASSFRPGGYGYTF
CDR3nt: TGTGCCAGCAGTTTCCGTCCGGGGGGGTATGGCTACACCTTC

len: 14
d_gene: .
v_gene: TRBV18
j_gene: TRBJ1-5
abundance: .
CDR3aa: CASSPDRSTRPQHF
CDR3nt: TGTGCCAGCTCCCCAGACAGGAGTACGAGGCCCCAGCATTTT

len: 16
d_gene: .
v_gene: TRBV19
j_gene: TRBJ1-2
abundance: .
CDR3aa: CASRNLYRGLNYGYTF
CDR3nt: TGTGCCAGTAGGAATCTATACCGGGGGCTAAACTATGGCTACACCTTC

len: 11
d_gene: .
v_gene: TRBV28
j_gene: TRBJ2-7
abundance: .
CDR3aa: CASSWGFEQYF
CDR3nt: TGTGCCAGCAGTTGGGGTTTCGAGCAGTACTTC

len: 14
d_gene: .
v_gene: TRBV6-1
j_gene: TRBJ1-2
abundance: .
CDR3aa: CASSEYRDGYGYTF
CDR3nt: TGTGCCAGCAGTGAATACAGGGACGGCTATGGCTACACCTTC

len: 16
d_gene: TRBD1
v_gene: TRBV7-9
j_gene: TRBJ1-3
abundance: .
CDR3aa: CASSPTGGISGNTIYF
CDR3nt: TGTGCCAGCAGTCCTACAGGGGGCATCTCTGGAAACACCATATATTTT

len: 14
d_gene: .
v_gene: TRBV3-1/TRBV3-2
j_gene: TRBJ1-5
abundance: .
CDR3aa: CASSSHLGNQPQHF
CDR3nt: TGTGCCAGCAGCTCCCACTTGGGGAATCAGCCCCAGCATTTT

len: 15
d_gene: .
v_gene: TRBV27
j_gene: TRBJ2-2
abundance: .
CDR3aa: CASSFYRTSTGELFF
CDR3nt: TGTGCCAGCAGTTTTTACAGGACTTCGACCGGGGAGCTGTTTTTT

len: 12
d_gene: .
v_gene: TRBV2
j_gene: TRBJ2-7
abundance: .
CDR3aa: CASSLNPYEQYF
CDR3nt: TGTGCCAGCAGCCTTAATCCCTACGAGCAGTACTTC

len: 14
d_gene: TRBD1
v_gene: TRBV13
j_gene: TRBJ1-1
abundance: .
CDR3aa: CASSRQGPDTEAFF
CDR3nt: TGTGCCAGCAGCCGACAGGGCCCGGACACTGAAGCTTTCTTT

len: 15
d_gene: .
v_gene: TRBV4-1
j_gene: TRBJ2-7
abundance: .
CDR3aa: CASSPGAGHTYEQYF
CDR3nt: TGCGCCAGCAGCCCGGGAGCGGGACACACCTACGAGCAGTACTTC

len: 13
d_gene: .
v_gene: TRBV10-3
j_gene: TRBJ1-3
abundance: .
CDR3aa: CATEWTLGNTIYF
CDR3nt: TGTGCCACCGAGTGGACTTTAGGAAACACCATATATTTT

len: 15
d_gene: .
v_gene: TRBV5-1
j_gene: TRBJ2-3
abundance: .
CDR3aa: CASSLAGESTDTQYF
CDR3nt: TGCGCCAGCAGCTTGGCAGGGGAAAGCACAGATACGCAGTATTTT

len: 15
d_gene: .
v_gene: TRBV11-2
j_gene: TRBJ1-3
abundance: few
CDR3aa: CASSLVSAVGNTIYF
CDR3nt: TGTGCCAGCAGCTTAGTATCGGCCGTGGGAAACACCATATATTTT

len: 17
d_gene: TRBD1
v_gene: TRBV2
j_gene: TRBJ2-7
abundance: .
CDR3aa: CASSEAPGQGPAYEQYF
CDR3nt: TGTGCCAGCAGTGAAGCCCCGGGACAGGGACCCGCCTACGAGCAGTACTTC

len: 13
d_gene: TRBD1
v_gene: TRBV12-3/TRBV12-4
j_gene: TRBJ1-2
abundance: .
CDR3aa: CAVLPGTGYGYTF
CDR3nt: TGTGCCGTCCTTCCCGGGACAGGGTACGGCTACACCTTC

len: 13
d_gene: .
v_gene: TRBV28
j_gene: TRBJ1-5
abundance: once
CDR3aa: CASRTSPDQPQHF
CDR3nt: TGTGCCAGCAGAACAAGTCCGGATCAGCCCCAGCATTTT

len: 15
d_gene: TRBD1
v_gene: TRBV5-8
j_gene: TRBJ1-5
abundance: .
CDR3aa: CASSPGQGNNQPQHF
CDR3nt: TGTGCCAGCAGCCCGGGACAGGGAAACAATCAGCCCCAGCATTTT

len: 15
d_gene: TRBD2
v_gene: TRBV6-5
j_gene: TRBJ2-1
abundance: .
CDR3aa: CASSLRGGFSNEQFF
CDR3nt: TGTGCCAGCAGTCTGCGGGGGGGCTTCTCCAATGAGCAGTTCTTC

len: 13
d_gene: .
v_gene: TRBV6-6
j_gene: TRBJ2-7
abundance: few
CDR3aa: CASSQGPSYEQYF
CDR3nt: TGTGCCAGCAGCCAGGGTCCCTCCTACGAGCAGTACTTC

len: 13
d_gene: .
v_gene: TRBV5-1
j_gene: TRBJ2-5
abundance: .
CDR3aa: CASSSQPRETQYF
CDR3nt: TGCGCCAGCAGCTCCCAACCAAGAGAGACCCAGTACTTC

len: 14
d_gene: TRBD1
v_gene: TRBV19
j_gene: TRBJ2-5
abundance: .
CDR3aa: CASNGQGPRETQYF
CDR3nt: TGTGCCAGTAACGGACAGGGGCCGAGGGAGACCCAGTACTTC

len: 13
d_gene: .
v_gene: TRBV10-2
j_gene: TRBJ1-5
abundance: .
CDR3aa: CASSEQGSQPQHF
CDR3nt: TGCGCCAGCAGTGAGCAGGGAAGTCAGCCCCAGCATTTT

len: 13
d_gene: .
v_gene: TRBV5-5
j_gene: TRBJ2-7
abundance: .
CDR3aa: CASSSHLNYEQYF
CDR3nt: TGTGCCAGCAGCTCTCACCTCAACTACGAGCAGTACTTC

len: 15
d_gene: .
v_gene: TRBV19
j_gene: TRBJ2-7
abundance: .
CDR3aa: CASRVQDSMAYEQYF
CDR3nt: TGTGCCAGTAGAGTACAGGATTCAATGGCCTACGAGCAGTACTTC

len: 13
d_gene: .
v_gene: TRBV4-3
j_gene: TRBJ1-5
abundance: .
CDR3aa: CASSQDSNQPQHF
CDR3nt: TGCGCCAGCAGCCAAGATAGCAATCAGCCCCAGCATTTT

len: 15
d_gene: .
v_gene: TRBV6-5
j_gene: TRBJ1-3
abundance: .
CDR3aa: CASSYSRLSGNTIYF
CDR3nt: TGTGCCAGCAGTTACAGCAGACTCTCTGGAAACACCATATATTTT

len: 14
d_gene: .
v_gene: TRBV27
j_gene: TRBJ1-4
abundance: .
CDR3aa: CASSLQGHNEKLFF
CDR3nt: TGTGCCAGCAGCCTACAGGGACATAATGAAAAACTGTTTTTT

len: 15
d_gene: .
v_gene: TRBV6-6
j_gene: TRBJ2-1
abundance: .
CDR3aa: CASSYSGVAPNEQFF
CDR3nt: TGTGCCAGCAGTTACTCGGGGGTAGCTCCCAATGAGCAGTTCTTC

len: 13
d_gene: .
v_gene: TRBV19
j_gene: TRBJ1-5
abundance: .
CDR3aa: CASKRGNNQPQHF
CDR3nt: TGTGCCAGTAAGCGTGGAAATAATCAGCCCCAGCATTTT

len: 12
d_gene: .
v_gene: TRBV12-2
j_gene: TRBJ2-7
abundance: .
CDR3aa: CASRLNGGEQYF
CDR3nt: TGTGCAAGTCGCTTAAATGGGGGCGAGCAGTACTTC

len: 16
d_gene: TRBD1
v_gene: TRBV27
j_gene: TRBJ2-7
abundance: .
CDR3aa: CASSLDPTGTGVPQYF
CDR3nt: TGTGCCAGCAGTTTAGACCCCACCGGGACAGGGGTTCCGCAGTACTTC

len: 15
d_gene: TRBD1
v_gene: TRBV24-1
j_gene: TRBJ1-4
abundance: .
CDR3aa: CATSDSGTANEKLFF
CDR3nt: TGTGCCACCAGTGATTCCGGGACAGCGAATGAAAAACTGTTTTTT

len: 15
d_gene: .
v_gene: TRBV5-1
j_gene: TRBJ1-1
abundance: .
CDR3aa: CASSLIGTVNTEAFF
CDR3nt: TGCGCCAGCAGCTTAATAGGGACGGTGAACACTGAAGCTTTCTTT

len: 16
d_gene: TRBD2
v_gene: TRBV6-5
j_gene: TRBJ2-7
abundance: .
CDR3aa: CASSYYEGGRAYEQYF
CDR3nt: TGTGCCAGCAGTTACTATGAGGGCGGGAGGGCCTACGAGCAGTACTTC

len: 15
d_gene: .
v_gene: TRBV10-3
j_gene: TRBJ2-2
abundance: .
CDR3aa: CAISLTELNTGELFF
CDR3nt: TGTGCCATCAGTCTGACAGAACTGAACACCGGGGAGCTGTTTTTT

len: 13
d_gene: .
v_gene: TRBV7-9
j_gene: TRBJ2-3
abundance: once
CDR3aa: CASSLAGGDTQYF
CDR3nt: TGTGCCAGCAGCTTAGCGGGTGGAGATACGCAGTATTTT

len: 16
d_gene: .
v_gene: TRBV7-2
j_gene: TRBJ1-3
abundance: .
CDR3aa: CASSLGAGFSGNTIYF
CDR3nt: TGTGCCAGCAGCTTAGGAGCAGGGTTCTCTGGAAACACCATATATTTT